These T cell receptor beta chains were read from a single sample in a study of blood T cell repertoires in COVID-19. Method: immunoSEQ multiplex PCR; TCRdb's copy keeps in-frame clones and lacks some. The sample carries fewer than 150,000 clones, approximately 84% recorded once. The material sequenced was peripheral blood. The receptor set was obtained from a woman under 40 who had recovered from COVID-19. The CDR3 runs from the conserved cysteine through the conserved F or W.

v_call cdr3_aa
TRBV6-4 CASRCRRTGYGYGYTF
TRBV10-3 CAINDREGEKLFF
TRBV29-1 CSVEGGGGYTF
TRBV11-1 CASSPGTGNYGYTF
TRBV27 CASSTPNGGRAGGVAGELFF
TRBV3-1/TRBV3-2 CASSQVYRGPTEAFF
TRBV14 CASSPSKSGWEKLFF
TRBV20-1 CSASPYGYTF
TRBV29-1 CSVVPTGGEKLFF
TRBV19 CASSIIGSYGYTF
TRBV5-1 CASSLRGLITEAFF
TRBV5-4 CASSRGGFSGESGELFF
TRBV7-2 CASVAGTYNEQFF
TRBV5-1 CASSSGGLGFEAFF
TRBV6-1 CASSENPGGSGSPLHF
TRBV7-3 CASSLEGSSYNEQFF
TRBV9 CASSVGWSAYEQYF
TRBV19 CASSIDNHAGGRTEAFF
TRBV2 CASRPGTAYGYTF
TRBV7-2 CASSLVWRGRTDTQYF
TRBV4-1 CASSQAGVRTPKRAFF
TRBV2 CASQSNEQFF
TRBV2 CASSFRGGQGLSGANVLTF
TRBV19 CASSMGRFAETQYF
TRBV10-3 CAISELKTGRGTDTQYF
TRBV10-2 CASSEGDPGQGAYEQYF
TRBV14 CASSRSSGALEKLFF
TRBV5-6 CASSRGRGEQYF
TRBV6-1 CASSDSGGGQPQHF
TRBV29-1 CSVEIGGAFF
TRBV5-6 CASSGTTGIYGYTF
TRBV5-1 CASSLVQGSSYEQYF
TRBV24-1 CATSSGTSGSNNEQFF
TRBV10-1 CASRPEGAKNGELFF
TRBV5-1 CASSLDQQGKADTQYF
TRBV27 CASSLGLAGGPGKNIQYF
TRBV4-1 CASSPPSGYEQYF
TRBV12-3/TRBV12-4 CASSFQGGTEAFF
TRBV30 CAWSVPGRAVVGDQPQHF
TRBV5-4 CASSLTSGTYNEQFF
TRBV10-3 CATVNPSGNTIYF
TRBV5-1 CASSQWTTTNEKLFF
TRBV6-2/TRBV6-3 CASSYGGYTEAFF
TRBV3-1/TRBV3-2 CASSRQGLLAGGELFF
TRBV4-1 CASSQDPTEGAPTGELFF